The source of this TCR beta chain is a study of blood T cell repertoires in COVID-19. Study information: In each case, the material was cDNA or gDNA derived from T cells, B-cell-depleted T cells, or PBMCs.

Per the authors' pipeline: Cell counts per sample came from amplifying reference gene primers. The method was immunoSEQ multiplex PCR; TCRdb's version includes in-frame clones alone and lacks a portion of them. V and J calls and clone size are as listed in that table; D and trimming were resolved from the DNA. The table lists 150,000 to 200,000 clones, around 76% of them singletons, with roughly 17% in the top ten. Participant-reported clinical history was the basis for cohort assignment. Germline V gene data show CDR1 as SGHTA and CDR2 as FQGNSA. V lost 6 bases to trimming and J lost 8 bases; unmatched junction nucleotides: 7. The CDR3 extends over 14 amino acids.

The receptor was isolated from a woman aged 45-65 years with acute COVID-19. Source material: PBMCs or T cells enriched from blood (not recorded which). The genes are TRBV7-2 and TRBJ1-4; 9 bases fit TRBD1. CDR3 protein: CASSRQGGGEKLFF. The CDR3 DNA sequence: TGTGCCAGCAGTCGACAGGGGGGTGGCGAAAAACTGTTTTTT.